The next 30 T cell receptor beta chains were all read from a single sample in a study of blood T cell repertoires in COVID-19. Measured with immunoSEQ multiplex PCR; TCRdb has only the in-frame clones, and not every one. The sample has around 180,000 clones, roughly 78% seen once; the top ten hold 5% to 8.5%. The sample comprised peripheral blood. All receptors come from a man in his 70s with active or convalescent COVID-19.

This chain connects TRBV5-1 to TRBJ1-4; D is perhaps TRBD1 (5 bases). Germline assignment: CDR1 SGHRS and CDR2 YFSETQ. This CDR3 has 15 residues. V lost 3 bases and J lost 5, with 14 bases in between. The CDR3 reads CASSSGGGENEKLFF. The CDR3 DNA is TGCGCCAGCAGCTCCGGCGGGGGGGAAAATGAAAAACTGTTTTTT.

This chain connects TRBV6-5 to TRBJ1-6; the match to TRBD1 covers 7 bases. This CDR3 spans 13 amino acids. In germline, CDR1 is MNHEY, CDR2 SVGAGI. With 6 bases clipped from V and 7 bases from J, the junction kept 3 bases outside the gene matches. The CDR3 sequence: CASRTGPNSPLHF. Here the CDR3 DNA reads TGTGCCAGCAGGACAGGGCCGAATTCACCCCTCCACTTT.

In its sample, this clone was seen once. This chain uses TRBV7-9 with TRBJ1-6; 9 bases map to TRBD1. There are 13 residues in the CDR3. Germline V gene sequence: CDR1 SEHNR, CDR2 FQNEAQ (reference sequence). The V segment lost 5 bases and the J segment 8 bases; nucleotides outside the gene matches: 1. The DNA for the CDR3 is TGTGCCAGCAGCCGGACAGGGGATTCACCCCTCCACTTT. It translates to CASSRTGDSPLHF.

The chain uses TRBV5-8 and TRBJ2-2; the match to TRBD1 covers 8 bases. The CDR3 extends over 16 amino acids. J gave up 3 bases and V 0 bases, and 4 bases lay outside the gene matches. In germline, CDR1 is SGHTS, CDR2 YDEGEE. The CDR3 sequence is CASSLDRGIDTGELFF. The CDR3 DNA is TGTGCCAGCAGCTTGGACAGGGGGATTGACACCGGGGAGCTGTTTTTT.

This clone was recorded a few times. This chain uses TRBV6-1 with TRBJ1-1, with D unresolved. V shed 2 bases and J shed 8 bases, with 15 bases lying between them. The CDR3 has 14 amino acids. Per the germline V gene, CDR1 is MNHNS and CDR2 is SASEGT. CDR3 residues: CASSERLSGREAFF. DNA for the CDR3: TGTGCCAGCAGTGAACGGTTATCGGGGAGAGAAGCTTTCTTT.

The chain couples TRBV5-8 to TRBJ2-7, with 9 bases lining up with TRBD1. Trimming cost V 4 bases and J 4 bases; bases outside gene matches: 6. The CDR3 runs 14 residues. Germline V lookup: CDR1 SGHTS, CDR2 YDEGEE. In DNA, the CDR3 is TGTGCCAGCAGCCCTAGGACAGGGGTGTACGAGCAGTACTTC. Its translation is CASSPRTGVYEQYF.

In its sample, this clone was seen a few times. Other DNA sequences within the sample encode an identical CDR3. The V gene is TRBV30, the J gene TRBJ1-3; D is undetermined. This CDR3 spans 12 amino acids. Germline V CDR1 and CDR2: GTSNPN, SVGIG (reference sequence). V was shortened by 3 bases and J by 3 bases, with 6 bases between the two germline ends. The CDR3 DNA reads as TGTGCCTGGAGGTTAAATGGAAACACCATATATTTT. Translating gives CAWRLNGNTIYF.

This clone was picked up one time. CDR3 bases: TGTGCCAGCTCACCGGAGGGACTAGCGGGGCCAGCAGATACGCAGTATTTT. Translating gives CASSPEGLAGPADTQYF. The chain links TRBV18 to TRBJ2-3; TRBD2 matches 13 bases. With V trimmed by 3 bases and J by 4 bases, 7 bases remained unmatched. The CDR3 extends over 17 amino acids. Germline values: CDR1 KGHSH, CDR2 LQKENI.

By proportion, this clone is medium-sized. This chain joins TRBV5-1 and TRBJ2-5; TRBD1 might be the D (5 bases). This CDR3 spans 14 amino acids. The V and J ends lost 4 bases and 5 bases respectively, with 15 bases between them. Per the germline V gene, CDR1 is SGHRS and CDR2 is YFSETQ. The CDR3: CASSLRRVEETQYF. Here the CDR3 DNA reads TGCGCCAGCAGCCTCCGCAGGGTTGAGGAGACCCAGTACTTC.

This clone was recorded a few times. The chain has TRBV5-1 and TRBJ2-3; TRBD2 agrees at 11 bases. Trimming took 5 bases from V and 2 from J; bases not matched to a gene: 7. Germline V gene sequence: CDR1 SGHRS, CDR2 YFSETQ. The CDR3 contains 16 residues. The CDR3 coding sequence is TGCGCCAGCAGTATCCCGACTAGCGGGAACACAGATACGCAGTATTTT. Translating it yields CASSIPTSGNTDTQYF.

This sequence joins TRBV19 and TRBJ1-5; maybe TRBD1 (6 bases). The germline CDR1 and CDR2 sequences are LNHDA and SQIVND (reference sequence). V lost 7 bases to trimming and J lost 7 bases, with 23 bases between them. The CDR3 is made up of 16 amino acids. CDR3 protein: CASTVTSQGFRQPQHF. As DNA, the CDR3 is TGTGCCAGTACCGTCACCTCACAGGGATTCAGGCAGCCCCAGCATTTT.

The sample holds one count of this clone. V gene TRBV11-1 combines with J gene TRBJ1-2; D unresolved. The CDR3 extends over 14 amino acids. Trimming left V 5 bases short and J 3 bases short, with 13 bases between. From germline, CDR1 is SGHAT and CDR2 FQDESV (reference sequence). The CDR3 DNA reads TGTGCCAGCAGCAAAGACGGCACAGACTATGGCTACACCTTC. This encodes CASSKDGTDYGYTF.

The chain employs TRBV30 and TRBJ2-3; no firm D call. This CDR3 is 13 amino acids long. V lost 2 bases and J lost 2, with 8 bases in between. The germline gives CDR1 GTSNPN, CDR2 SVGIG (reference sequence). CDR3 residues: CAWSSLSTDTQYF. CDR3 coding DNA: TGTGCCTGGAGTTCCCTCTCCACAGATACGCAGTATTTT.

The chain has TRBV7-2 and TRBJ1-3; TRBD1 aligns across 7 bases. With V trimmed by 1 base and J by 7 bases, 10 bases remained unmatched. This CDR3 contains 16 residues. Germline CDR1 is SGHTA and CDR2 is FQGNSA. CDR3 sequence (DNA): TGTGCCAGCAGCTTAGACGACACCCCGACAGGGAACACCATATATTTT. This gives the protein CASSLDDTPTGNTIYF.

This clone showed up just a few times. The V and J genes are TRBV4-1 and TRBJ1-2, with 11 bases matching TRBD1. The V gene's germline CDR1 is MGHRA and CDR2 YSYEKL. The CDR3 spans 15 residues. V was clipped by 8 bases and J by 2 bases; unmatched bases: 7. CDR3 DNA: TGCGCCAGCGGAAGGACAGGGGGCTTCAACTATGGCTACACCTTC. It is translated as CASGRTGGFNYGYTF.

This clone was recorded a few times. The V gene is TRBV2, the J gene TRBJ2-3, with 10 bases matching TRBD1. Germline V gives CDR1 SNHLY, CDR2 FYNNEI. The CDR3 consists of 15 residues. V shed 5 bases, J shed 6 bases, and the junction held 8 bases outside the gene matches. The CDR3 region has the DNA TGTGCCAGCAGTAAACGGACAGGGGGGATGGATACGCAGTATTTT. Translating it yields CASSKRTGGMDTQYF.

The CDR3 protein is CASSPLGAGELFF. CDR3 in DNA: TGTGCCAGCAGCCCATTAGGGGCCGGGGAGCTGTTTTTT. J is TRBJ2-2 and V is TRBV9, with D possibly being TRBD1 (5 bases). The CDR3 sequence is 13 residues long. V gave up 4 bases and J gave up 6 bases, with 10 bases separating them. CDR1 is SGDLS and CDR2 is YYNGEE in the germline V gene.

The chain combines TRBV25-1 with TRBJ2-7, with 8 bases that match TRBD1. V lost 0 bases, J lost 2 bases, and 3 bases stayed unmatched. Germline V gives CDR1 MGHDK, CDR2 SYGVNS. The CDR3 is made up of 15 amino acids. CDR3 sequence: CASSEYGTGPYEQYF. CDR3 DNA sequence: TGTGCCAGCAGTGAATATGGGACAGGCCCCTACGAGCAGTACTTC.

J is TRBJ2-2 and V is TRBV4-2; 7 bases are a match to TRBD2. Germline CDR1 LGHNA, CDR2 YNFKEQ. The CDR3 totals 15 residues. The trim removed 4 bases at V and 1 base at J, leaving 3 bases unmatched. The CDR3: CASSLASGNTGELFF. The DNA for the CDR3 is TGTGCCAGCAGCCTCGCTAGCGGGAACACCGGGGAGCTGTTTTTT.

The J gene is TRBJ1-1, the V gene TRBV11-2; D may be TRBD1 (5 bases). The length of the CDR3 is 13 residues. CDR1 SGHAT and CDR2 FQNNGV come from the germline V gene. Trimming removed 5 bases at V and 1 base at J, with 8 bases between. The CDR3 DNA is TGTGCCAGCAGCCCCGGACAGAACACTGAAGCTTTCTTT. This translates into CASSPGQNTEAFF.

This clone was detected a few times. The CDR3 sequence: CAWSLDTWDQPQHF. For the CDR3, the DNA is TGTGCCTGGAGTTTGGACACCTGGGATCAGCCCCAGCATTTT. J is TRBJ1-5 and V is TRBV30; D may be TRBD1 (5 bases). Germline CDR1 GTSNPN, CDR2 SVGIG (reference sequence). Trimming took off 2 bases at V and 5 bases at J, with 13 bases between the two ends. This CDR3 comprises 14 residues.

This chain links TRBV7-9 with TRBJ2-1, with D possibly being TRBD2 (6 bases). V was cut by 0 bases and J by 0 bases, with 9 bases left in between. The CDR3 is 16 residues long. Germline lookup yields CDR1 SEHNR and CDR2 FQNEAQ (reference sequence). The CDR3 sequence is CASSLAAGPSYNEQFF. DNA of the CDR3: TGTGCCAGCAGCTTAGCGGCGGGGCCCTCCTACAATGAGCAGTTCTTC.

CDR3 nucleotides: TGTGCCAGCGGCCTAGCGGGGGGGGAAGAGACCCAGTACTTC. Translating it yields CASGLAGGEETQYF. The J gene is TRBJ2-5, the V gene TRBV5-4, with TRBD2 identical over 12 bases. The CDR3 consists of 14 residues. The V gene's germline CDR1 is SGHNT and CDR2 YYREEE (reference sequence). The junction had 4 bases not matched to a gene; V was cut back by 7 bases and J by 3 bases.

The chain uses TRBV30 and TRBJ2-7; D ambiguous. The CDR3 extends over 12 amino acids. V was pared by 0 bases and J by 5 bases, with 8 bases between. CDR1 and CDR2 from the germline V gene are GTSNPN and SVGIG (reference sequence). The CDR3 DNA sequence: TGTGCCTGGAGTGTAACCTCTAACGAGCAGTACTTC. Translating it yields CAWSVTSNEQYF. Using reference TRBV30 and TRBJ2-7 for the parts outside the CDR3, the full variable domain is SQTIHQWPATLVQPVGSPLSLECTVEGTSNPNLYWYRQAAGRGLQLLFYSVGIGQISSEVPQNLSASRPQDRQFILSSKKLLLSDSGFYLCAWSVTSNEQYFGPGTRLTVT.

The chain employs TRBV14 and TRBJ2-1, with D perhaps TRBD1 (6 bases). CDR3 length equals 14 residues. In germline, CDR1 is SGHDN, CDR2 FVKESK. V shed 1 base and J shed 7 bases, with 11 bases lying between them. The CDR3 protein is CASSQAAGDNEQFF. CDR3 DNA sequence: TGTGCCAGCAGCCAAGCCGCAGGGGATAATGAGCAGTTCTTC.

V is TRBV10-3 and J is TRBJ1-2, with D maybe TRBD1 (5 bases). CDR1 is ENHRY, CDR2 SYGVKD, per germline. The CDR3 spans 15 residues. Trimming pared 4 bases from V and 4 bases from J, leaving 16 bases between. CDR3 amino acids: CAISANGGTSYGYTF. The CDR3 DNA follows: TGTGCCATCAGTGCCAACGGAGGGACCTCCTATGGCTACACCTTC.

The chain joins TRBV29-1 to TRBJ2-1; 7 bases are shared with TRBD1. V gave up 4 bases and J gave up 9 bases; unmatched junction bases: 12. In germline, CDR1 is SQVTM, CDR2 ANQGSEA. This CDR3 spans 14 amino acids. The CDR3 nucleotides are TGCAGCGTTGCCTCGACAGGGTTGATCGGTGAGCAGTTCTTC. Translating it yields CSVASTGLIGEQFF.

CDR3 nucleotide sequence: TGCGCCAGCAGCTTGGAACGGGGGGTGGCCTACAATGAGCAGTTCTTC. It encodes CASSLERGVAYNEQFF. The chain recombines TRBV5-1 with TRBJ2-1, with TRBD2 matching over 7 bases. J was trimmed by 2 bases and V by 0 bases; bases with no gene match: 5. CDR1 and CDR2 from the germline V gene are SGHRS and YFSETQ. The CDR3 is 16 amino acids.

The CDR3 loop is CASSLVLLGLGQSSSALYEQYF. The CDR3 DNA reads as TGCGCCAGCAGCTTGGTGCTTCTGGGGTTGGGACAGAGTTCCTCGGCCTTATACGAGCAGTACTTC. This chain links TRBV5-1 with TRBJ2-7, with 7 bases fitting TRBD1. The V gene end was trimmed by 0 bases and the J gene end by 4 bases; junction bases not matched to a gene: 28. CDR1 is SGHRS and CDR2 is YFSETQ in the germline V gene. This CDR3 spans 22 amino acids.

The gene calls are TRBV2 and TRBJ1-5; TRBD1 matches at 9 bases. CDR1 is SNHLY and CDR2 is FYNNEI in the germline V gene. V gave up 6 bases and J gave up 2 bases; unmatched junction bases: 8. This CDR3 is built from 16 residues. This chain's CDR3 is CASREQGAVGNQPQHF. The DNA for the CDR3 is TGTGCCAGCAGGGAACAGGGGGCGGTCGGCAATCAGCCCCAGCATTTT.